This T cell receptor (beta chain) was obtained from a study of T cells in Graves' hyperthyroidism and ophthalmopathy. Study-level results: A model of 13 V-J features distinguished ophthalmopathy from stable hyperthyroidism.

This clonotype was counted between two and nine times. Its antigen remains unidentified. RNA transcripts provided the source from which TCR beta CDR3 regions were amplified. TCR CDR3 underwent first-round RT-PCR with the HTBI primer set. TCRdb ran MiXCR on the multiplex PCR reads and lists one entry per CDR3 protein. The sample has nearly 750,000 distinct CDR3 sequences; around a third are singletons. V lost 5 bases and J 1 base, leaving 9 bases between the germline ends. Per the germline V gene, CDR1 is SGHTA and CDR2 is FQGNSA. This CDR3 region has 13 residues. Among the patients, aged 18 to 65, hyperthyroidism was newly diagnosed and had lasted under 2 months. Any patient presenting with uncontrolled infection, other autoimmune disease, pregnancy or lactation was left out. Thyroid ultrasound, orbital computed tomography, clinical symptoms, and serum thyroxine and TRAb underpinned diagnoses.

The source is a woman between 35 and 50 years old with Graves' hyperthyroidism. The chain recombines TRBV7-2 with TRBJ2-7; D perhaps matches TRBD2 (6 bases). Specimen: blood. CDR3 in DNA: TGTGCCAGCAGCGGGGGGTTGTCCTACGAGCAGTACTTC. It encodes CASSGGLSYEQYF.